This TCR beta chain was recorded in a study of shared clonotypes between healthy human individuals. Findings of the study overall: Incomplete sequencing of sorted subsets was indicated by rarefaction despite large depth.

V shed 0 bases, J shed 7 bases, and the junction held 13 bases outside the gene matches. Looked up from germline, CDR1 is SGDLS and CDR2 is YYNGEE. The CDR3 spans 18 residues. Here immunoSEQ multiplex PCR was the method, and the copy in TCRdb shows in-frame clones only, minus some. This table has under 850,000 clones, nearly 95% appearing once. About this clone itself: The antigen is not known.

Naive CD8 cells, CD45RO-negative and positively selected for CCR7, excluded terminally differentiated effector memory CD45RA+ cells. The J gene is TRBJ2-2, the V gene TRBV9, with 9 bases identical to TRBD2. The sample comprised naive CD8+ T cells sorted from blood. This receptor was taken from a young man in good health. The CDR3 loop is CASSVAIAGDNKVGELFF. CDR3 coding DNA: TGTGCCAGCAGCGTAGCCATAGCGGGGGACAACAAGGTCGGGGAGCTGTTTTTT.